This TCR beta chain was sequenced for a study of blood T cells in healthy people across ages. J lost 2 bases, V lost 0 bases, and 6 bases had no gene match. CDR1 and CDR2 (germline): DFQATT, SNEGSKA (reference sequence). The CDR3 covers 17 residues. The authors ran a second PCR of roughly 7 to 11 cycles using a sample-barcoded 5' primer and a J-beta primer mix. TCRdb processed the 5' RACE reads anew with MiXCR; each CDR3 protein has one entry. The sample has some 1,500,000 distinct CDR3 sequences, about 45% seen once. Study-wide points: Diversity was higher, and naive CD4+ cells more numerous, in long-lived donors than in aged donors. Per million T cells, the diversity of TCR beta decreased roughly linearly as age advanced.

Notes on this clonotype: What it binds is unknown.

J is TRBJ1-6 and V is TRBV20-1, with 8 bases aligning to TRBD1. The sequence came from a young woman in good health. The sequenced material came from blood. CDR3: CSARDRRQGTYNSPLHF. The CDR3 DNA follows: TGCAGTGCTAGAGATCGGAGACAGGGGACCTATAATTCACCCCTCCACTTT.